The 10 T cell receptor beta chains below were found in one sample sequenced in a study of blood T cell repertoires in COVID-19. TCRdb's copy holds only in-frame clones and misses some; the assay was immunoSEQ multiplex PCR. The table has about 70,000 clones, 83% seen once. Source material: peripheral blood. Receptors were obtained from a man aged 25 to 40 with COVID-19, enrolled during active disease.

J is TRBJ1-1 and V is TRBV6-5; TRBD1 matches at 8 bases. The CDR3 is made up of 15 amino acids. V was pared by 0 bases and J by 6 bases, with 6 bases of the junction left unmatched. Germline CDR1 reads MNHEY; CDR2 reads SVGAGI. CDR3 amino acids: CASSYSRTGSAEAFF. In nucleotides, the CDR3 is TGTGCCAGCAGTTACTCAAGGACAGGGTCGGCTGAAGCTTTCTTT.

The J gene is TRBJ2-1, the V gene TRBV9; 9 bases fit TRBD2. The J segment lost 5 bases and the V segment lost 4 bases, leaving 13 bases of the junction unmatched. The germline V gene encodes CDR1 SGDLS and CDR2 YYNGEE. The CDR3 consists of 17 residues. CDR3 sequence (DNA): TGTGCCAGCAGCCCTAGCGCGGGGACTAGCTTGGACAATGAGCAGTTCTTC. Protein product: CASSPSAGTSLDNEQFF.

This clone was counted between two and nine times. The chain has TRBV7-9 and TRBJ2-1, with 9 bases matching TRBD1. CDR1 and CDR2 (germline): SEHNR, FQNEAQ (reference sequence). This CDR3 contains 15 residues. The J segment lost 7 bases and the V segment lost 5 bases, leaving 9 bases of the junction unmatched. CDR3 sequence: CASSPDRGRINEQFF. CDR3 DNA: TGTGCCAGCAGCCCGGACAGGGGCAGGATTAATGAGCAGTTCTTC.

The V and J genes are TRBV6-2 or TRBV6-3 and TRBJ1-1; TRBD1 is a possible D gene (6 bases). Germline-derived CDR1 and CDR2 are MNHEY and SVGEGT. Trimming pared 0 bases from V and 5 bases from J, leaving 10 bases between. The CDR3 has 14 amino acids. The CDR3 loop reads CASSYSGGGTEAFF. The DNA of the CDR3 is TGTGCCAGCAGTTACTCGGGAGGGGGGACTGAAGCTTTCTTT.

The chain recombines TRBV30 with TRBJ2-7; TRBD2 agrees at 12 bases. Germline assignment: CDR1 GTSNPN and CDR2 SVGIG (reference sequence). Unmatched junction bases numbered 6, after V lost 3 bases and J lost 9 bases. This CDR3 contains 13 residues. CDR3 in DNA: TGTGCCTGGAGGACTAGCGGGAGCACGATGCAGTACTTC. It specifies CAWRTSGSTMQYF.

The chain employs TRBV28 and TRBJ2-1, with TRBD2 matching 9 bases. The CDR3 contains 14 residues. Germline CDR1 reads MDHEN; CDR2 reads SYDVKM. J was trimmed by 2 bases and V by 5 bases; bases with no gene match: 1. DNA of the CDR3: TGTGCCAGCAGTAGCGGGAGGACCTACAATGAGCAGTTCTTC. This translates into CASSSGRTYNEQFF.

The chain combines TRBV29-1 with TRBJ2-7; maybe TRBD2 (5 bases). The length of the CDR3 is 11 residues. Germline V gives CDR1 SQVTM, CDR2 ANQGSEA. V was clipped by 3 bases and J by 4 bases, with 7 bases between them. CDR3 protein: CSVEGDYEQYF. The DNA of the CDR3 is TGCAGCGTTGAGGGAGATTACGAGCAGTACTTC.

The CDR3 sequence: CASSLDPGVGAFF. The CDR3 DNA is TGTGCCAGCAGCTTAGACCCAGGGGTCGGAGCTTTCTTT. This chain joins TRBV11-2 and TRBJ1-1; possible D gene TRBD1, 6 bases. This CDR3 comprises 13 residues. The V gene lost 0 bases and the J gene lost 10 bases, with 12 bases spanning the gap. CDR1 and CDR2 (germline): SGHAT, FQNNGV.

This clone showed up just once. The gene calls are TRBV5-6 and TRBJ2-5, with no clear D. Trimming stripped 1 base from V and 4 bases from J, with 8 bases between. The CDR3 covers 13 residues. Germline V gives CDR1 SGHDT, CDR2 YYEEEE. The CDR3 coding sequence is TGTGCCAGCAGCTTGATTTCCGGAGAGACCCAGTACTTC. This gives the protein CASSLISGETQYF.

The chain uses TRBV28 and TRBJ2-1; 13 positions agree with TRBD2. J was trimmed by 7 bases and V by 10 bases; bases with no gene match: 7. CDR3 length: 14 residues. Looked up from germline, CDR1 is MDHEN and CDR2 is SYDVKM. This chain's CDR3 is CATSQLAGGNEQFF. In nucleotides, the CDR3 is TGTGCCACCTCACAACTAGCGGGAGGGAATGAGCAGTTCTTC.